This entry concerns a single TCR beta chain. Its cognate antigen is unknown. This sample is part of a study of vaccination effects on CD4 cells after COVID-19. Cells that had been cultured for 10 days were the source of isolated CD4+ T cells. Days 3 and 7 were when half the medium was replaced with IL-2 medium. Overall study results and limits: Late post-vaccination, clones induced by infection and those induced by vaccine underwent marked clonal contraction.

From germline, CDR1 is LGHDT and CDR2 YNNKEL (reference sequence). V shed 3 bases and J shed 3 bases, with 11 bases lying between them. The CDR3 spans 14 residues. The table came from immunoSEQ multiplex PCR; TCRdb's copy has only in-frame clones and leaves some out. The sample includes around 41,000 clones, about 80% of them seen just once. The receptor was isolated from a human donor who received a COVID-19 vaccine. The chain recombines TRBV3-1 (or the pseudogene TRBV3-2) with TRBJ1-2; the D gene is possibly TRBD1 (5 bases). Sequencing used CD4+ T cells from PBMCs cultured without peptide, obtained before COVID-19 vaccination. CDR3 amino acids: CASSHRDRDYGYTF. The CDR3 coding sequence is TGTGCCAGCAGCCATCGGGACCGAGACTATGGCTACACCTTC.